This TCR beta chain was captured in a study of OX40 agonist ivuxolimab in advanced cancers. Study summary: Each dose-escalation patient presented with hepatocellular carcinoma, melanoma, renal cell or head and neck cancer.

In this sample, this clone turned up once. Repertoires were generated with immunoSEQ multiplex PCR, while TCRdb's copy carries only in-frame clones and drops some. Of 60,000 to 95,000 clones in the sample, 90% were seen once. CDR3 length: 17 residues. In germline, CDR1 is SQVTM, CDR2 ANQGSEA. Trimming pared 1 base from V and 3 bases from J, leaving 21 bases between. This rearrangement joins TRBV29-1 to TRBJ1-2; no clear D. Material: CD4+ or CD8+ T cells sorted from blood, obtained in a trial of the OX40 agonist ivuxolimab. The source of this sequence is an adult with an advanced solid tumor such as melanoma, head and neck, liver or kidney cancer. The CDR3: CSVEGGQALRGYYGYTF. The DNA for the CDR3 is TGCAGCGTTGAAGGAGGGCAGGCCTTACGGGGTTACTATGGCTACACCTTC.